The entry below gives a single T cell receptor beta chain sequence along with its context. What it recognizes is unknown. The data stem from a study of human T cells and chemical hapten exposure. Noted time point: patch test 2, 6 weeks after DPC sensitization. Treatment noted: therapeutic diphenylcyclopropenone sensitization with weekly scalp DPC. General observations from the study: Clustering by CDR3 similarity yielded significantly more large clusters from expanded TCRs than controls.

Via MiXCR, TCRdb re-called the RACE reads, giving one row per CDR3 protein. The table has some 82,000 distinct CDR3 sequences, about 6.6% seen once; the top ten hold 1.3%. This receptor was obtained from a woman in her twenties or thirties with alopecia areata. Some clones in this sample may be carry-over from other donors' samples. Sample: whole blood, taken in connection with sensitization to the hapten diphenylcyclopropenone (DPC).

This chain's CDR3 is CASSLTGPGANVLTF. DNA for the CDR3: TGTGCCAGCAGTTTGACCGGTCCTGGGGCCAACGTCCTGACTTTC. This chain connects TRBV12-3 or TRBV12-4 to TRBJ2-6; D is undetermined. This CDR3 contains 15 residues. The V gene lost 3 bases and the J gene lost 2 bases, with 8 bases spanning the gap.